What follows is one T cell receptor (beta chain) and its context. This sample was included in a study of blood T cell repertoires in COVID-19. Overall study: The origin of the acute and convalescent COVID-19 samples was the United States, Italy and Spain. PBMCs, B-cell-depleted T cells, or T cells provided the cDNA or gDNA that made up the material.

Original handling: Amplifying reference gene primers gave estimates of nucleated cell counts. TCRdb keeps only in-frame clones here, not all; method: immunoSEQ multiplex PCR. V, J and clone size are taken as reported in that table, and D and trimming were inferred from the DNA itself. The sample lists 250,000 or so clones; over 65% were seen once. This TCR was sampled from a woman of 80 years or more with acute or convalescent COVID-19. Sample: peripheral blood.

The CDR3 bases are TGTGCCAGCAGTTACTCCCTGCGGGGAGCAGATACGCAGTATTTT. It codes for CASSYSLRGADTQYF. The chain has TRBV6-5 and TRBJ2-3; tentatively, D is TRBD2 (6 bases). CDR1 and CDR2 from the germline V gene are MNHEY and SVGAGI. The CDR3 is made up of 15 amino acids. V lost 0 bases, J lost 4 bases, and 11 bases lay in between.